These T cell receptor beta chains were read from a single sample in a study of blood T cells in healthy people across ages. One entry per CDR3 protein results from TCRdb running MiXCR on the 5' RACE reads. Here the sample spans roughly 800,000 distinct CDR3 sequences, around 25% being singletons. In addition, the sample was reused for a study of T cells of mothers and their children.

Sequenced: blood. Source of these receptors: a boy aged 5-17 years in good health. Both conserved end residues are part of each CDR3.

cdr3_aa v_call cdr3_length
CSVEGGGRTNTEAFF TRBV29-1 15
CASTPIEGQGDEQYF TRBV2 15
CAISESEPLNTEAFF TRBV10-3 15
CANSLGLEGSSSGANVLTF TRBV11-2 19
CSSRTGNYEQYF TRBV29-1 12
CASSPNPSAQGVDTQYF TRBV7-8 17
CASSQELGAPQYF TRBV4-1 13
CASSFQNQETRYF TRBV5-1 13
CATSRDTGGPQETQYF TRBV15 16
CSVQGLDETQYF TRBV29-1 12
CASSPRPTNNSPLHF TRBV7-2 15
CASSFGQAGYEQYF TRBV7-9 14
CSVEDQENTEASF TRBV29-1 13
CASSFPTGVAETQYF TRBV28 15
CACSLVLAGVWNEQFF TRBV5-4 16
CASRPGSGEDEQFF TRBV7-2 14
CASSPRQGVRLIMLTKNIQYF TRBV28 21
CASSLPTGQETQYF TRBV5-4 14
CSARVGGPFAGELFF TRBV20-1 15
CASSLTVRYQETQYF TRBV7-9 15
CASSESMEYGQYF TRBV10-2 13
CASSKRHSGANVLTF TRBV21-1 15
CSASLTSYEQYF TRBV20-1 12
CASSAGQGLDEQFF TRBV9 14
CATRLPTLAKNIQYF TRBV15 15
CSAGTSGGDTQYF TRBV29-1 13
CTSSFAPNYGYTF TRBV27 13
CASSLDPGQGDNEQFF TRBV9 16
CASSLARGPGEQFF TRBV7-6 14
CASIIDRNEKLFF TRBV2 13
CSVLRDSYGYTF TRBV29-1 12
CAGGRNAGANVLTF TRBV6-1 14
CASRGAVYNEQFF TRBV7-2 13
CASSVTSGASTDTQYF TRBV11-2 16
CASSLASGQSYSYEQYF TRBV5-1 17
CASSQDWRGPYEQYF TRBV4-3 15
CASSQEPAEPYEQYF TRBV4-1 15
CASSSPPPLYSKMNTEAFF TRBV12-3/TRBV12-4 19
CASSFFSGNSEAFF TRBV5-6 14